These T cell receptor beta chains were read from a single sample in a study of Tregs in tolerant kidney transplant recipients. Sequencing used immunoSEQ multiplex PCR; TCRdb keeps in-frame clones, though not all of them. The sample lists about 44,000 clones, roughly 95% occurring once. These TCRs are of unknown antigen specificity. Material for sequencing was Tregs from blood cultured with allogeneic cells. The receptors originated from a human donor in good health. The CDR3 runs from the conserved cysteine through the conserved F or W. Each record gives: D gene, J gene, clone size, V gene, CDR3 DNA, CDR3 protein. The D gene is left open where the match is weak. A row's size may be missing; if present it is once, few, many or a size class.

D gene: .
J gene: TRBJ1-1
clone size: .
V gene: TRBV18
CDR3 DNA: TGTGCCAGCTCACAGCCGGGACAGAACACTGAAGCTTTCTTT
CDR3 protein: CASSQPGQNTEAFF

D gene: TRBD1
J gene: TRBJ1-3
clone size: .
V gene: TRBV19
CDR3 DNA: TGTGCCACCAAGGACAGGGGTTCTGGAAACACCATATATTTT
CDR3 protein: CATKDRGSGNTIYF

D gene: TRBD2
J gene: TRBJ2-2
clone size: .
V gene: TRBV2
CDR3 DNA: TGTGCCAGCAGGGCGATAACGGGACTAGCGGGAGGACGTGGTGGGGAGCTGTTTTTT
CDR3 protein: CASRAITGLAGGRGGELFF

D gene: .
J gene: TRBJ2-5
clone size: .
V gene: TRBV13
CDR3 DNA: TGTGCCAGCAGCCCCCGACACGGGAACCAAGAGACCCAGTACTTC
CDR3 protein: CASSPRHGNQETQYF

D gene: .
J gene: TRBJ2-7
clone size: .
V gene: TRBV10-3
CDR3 DNA: TGTGCCATCAGTCTCCAAACAGGCTACGAGCAGTACTTC
CDR3 protein: CAISLQTGYEQYF

D gene: .
J gene: TRBJ2-7
clone size: .
V gene: TRBV6-5
CDR3 DNA: TGTGCCAGCAGTTACTCCCTACAGTGGGCGAGGAACGAGCAGTACTTC
CDR3 protein: CASSYSLQWARNEQYF

D gene: .
J gene: TRBJ1-2
clone size: .
V gene: TRBV7-7
CDR3 DNA: TGTGCCAGCAGCCCCGGACAGAAAGAGTGGGGGGAGTATGGCTACACCTTC
CDR3 protein: CASSPGQKEWGEYGYTF

D gene: .
J gene: TRBJ1-6
clone size: .
V gene: TRBV5-1
CDR3 DNA: TGCGCCAGCAGCTTGGGGGCCCGGGGGGCCCTCTATAATTCACCCCTCCACTTT
CDR3 protein: CASSLGARGALYNSPLHF

D gene: TRBD2
J gene: TRBJ2-1
clone size: .
V gene: TRBV5-1
CDR3 DNA: TGCGCCAGCAGCTTGAGCCTAGCGGGGGATTACAATGAGCAGTTCTTC
CDR3 protein: CASSLSLAGDYNEQFF

D gene: .
J gene: TRBJ2-3
clone size: .
V gene: TRBV7-8
CDR3 DNA: TGTGCCAGCAGCTTAGTTCGCTCCGGTACGCAGTATTTT
CDR3 protein: CASSLVRSGTQYF

D gene: TRBD1
J gene: TRBJ1-4
clone size: .
V gene: TRBV29-1
CDR3 DNA: TGCAGCGTGCAGGGGGGAAATGAAAAACTGTTTTTT
CDR3 protein: CSVQGGNEKLFF

D gene: .
J gene: TRBJ2-7
clone size: .
V gene: TRBV27
CDR3 DNA: TGTGCCAGCAGTTTGTTAAGTAGAGCTGGCGAGCAGTACTTC
CDR3 protein: CASSLLSRAGEQYF

D gene: .
J gene: TRBJ2-2
clone size: once
V gene: TRBV15
CDR3 DNA: TGTGCCACCAGCAGAGTACGGGGTGCGCAGGGCGGGGAGCTGTTTTTT
CDR3 protein: CATSRVRGAQGGELFF

D gene: .
J gene: TRBJ1-5
clone size: .
V gene: TRBV30
CDR3 DNA: TGTGCCTGGAGCAGGGGTATCTATCAGCCCCAGCATTTT
CDR3 protein: CAWSRGIYQPQHF

D gene: .
J gene: TRBJ1-6
clone size: .
V gene: TRBV5-1
CDR3 DNA: TGCGCCAGCAGCTTGGCATGGGGGGCGGGCAATTCACCCCTCCACTTT
CDR3 protein: CASSLAWGAGNSPLHF

D gene: .
J gene: TRBJ1-2
clone size: .
V gene: TRBV6-5
CDR3 DNA: TGTGCCAGCAGTGCGGCCGAAGCGGGCATCTATGGCTACACCTTC
CDR3 protein: CASSAAEAGIYGYTF

D gene: TRBD1
J gene: TRBJ2-6
clone size: .
V gene: TRBV5-1
CDR3 DNA: TGCGCCAGCAGCTTGGAGGGGACAGGGGCCAGATCTGGGGCCAACGTCCTGACTTTC
CDR3 protein: CASSLEGTGARSGANVLTF

D gene: .
J gene: TRBJ1-2
clone size: .
V gene: TRBV5-8
CDR3 DNA: TGTGCCAGCACTTGGGAGATTTGGGATGGCTACACCTTC
CDR3 protein: CASTWEIWDGYTF

D gene: .
J gene: TRBJ2-3
clone size: .
V gene: TRBV19
CDR3 DNA: TGTGCCAGTAGTATCGCTCGGGGGAATACGCAGTATTTT
CDR3 protein: CASSIARGNTQYF

D gene: .
J gene: TRBJ1-6
clone size: .
V gene: TRBV5-4
CDR3 DNA: TGTGCCAGCAGTTACAGGATGAATTCACCCCTCCACTTT
CDR3 protein: CASSYRMNSPLHF

D gene: .
J gene: TRBJ2-7
clone size: .
V gene: TRBV19
CDR3 DNA: TGTGCCAGTAGTATGACGGCATCAACCTACGAGCAGTACTTC
CDR3 protein: CASSMTASTYEQYF

D gene: TRBD2
J gene: TRBJ2-2
clone size: .
V gene: TRBV7-9
CDR3 DNA: TGTGCCAGCAGCCCCCGACGACTAGCGGGTACCGGGGAGCTGTTTTTT
CDR3 protein: CASSPRRLAGTGELFF

D gene: .
J gene: TRBJ1-3
clone size: .
V gene: TRBV6-5
CDR3 DNA: TGTGCCAGCAGTTATACGGTCGGGGGCGGAAACACCATATATTTT
CDR3 protein: CASSYTVGGGNTIYF

D gene: .
J gene: TRBJ1-1
clone size: .
V gene: TRBV6-6
CDR3 DNA: TGTGCCAGCAGTTACGCCAACACTGAAGCTTTCTTT
CDR3 protein: CASSYANTEAFF

D gene: .
J gene: TRBJ1-5
clone size: .
V gene: TRBV6-6
CDR3 DNA: TGTGCCAGCAGAAGGGAGCGGCAGCCCCAGCATTTT
CDR3 protein: CASRRERQPQHF

D gene: .
J gene: TRBJ1-2
clone size: .
V gene: TRBV5-4
CDR3 DNA: TGTGCCAGCAGCTTGGGACAGGCCCCCTATGGCTACACCTTC
CDR3 protein: CASSLGQAPYGYTF

D gene: .
J gene: TRBJ2-2
clone size: .
V gene: TRBV7-3
CDR3 DNA: TGTGCCAGCAGCCCCATCGAGGCCGTACAGACCGGGGAGCTGTTTTTT
CDR3 protein: CASSPIEAVQTGELFF

D gene: .
J gene: TRBJ2-5
clone size: .
V gene: TRBV5-1
CDR3 DNA: TGCGCCAGCAGCTTGGCAGAGACCCAGTACTTC
CDR3 protein: CASSLAETQYF

D gene: .
J gene: TRBJ2-1
clone size: .
V gene: TRBV18
CDR3 DNA: TGTGCCAGCTCAAAATCGACGGGGAGACGATCCTACAATGAGCAGTTCTTC
CDR3 protein: CASSKSTGRRSYNEQFF

D gene: .
J gene: TRBJ1-1
clone size: .
V gene: TRBV9
CDR3 DNA: TGTGCCAGCAGCCTCACTCTTCCCTGGAACACTGAAGCTTTCTTT
CDR3 protein: CASSLTLPWNTEAFF

D gene: TRBD1
J gene: TRBJ1-1
clone size: .
V gene: TRBV18
CDR3 DNA: TGTGCCAGCACCGGACAGGGGGCGTTCACTGAAGCTTTCTTT
CDR3 protein: CASTGQGAFTEAFF

D gene: .
J gene: TRBJ1-6
clone size: .
V gene: TRBV27
CDR3 DNA: TGTGCCAGCAGTTTATCAGGGGGGCCCCTCCACTTT
CDR3 protein: CASSLSGGPLHF

D gene: .
J gene: TRBJ1-2
clone size: .
V gene: TRBV6-5
CDR3 DNA: TGTGCCGCTGGATGGCAGACAGGCTACACCTTC
CDR3 protein: CAAGWQTGYTF

D gene: .
J gene: TRBJ2-7
clone size: .
V gene: TRBV5-5
CDR3 DNA: TGTGCCAGCAGCTTGTCCAGTTACGAGCAGTACTTC
CDR3 protein: CASSLSSYEQYF

D gene: .
J gene: TRBJ2-3
clone size: .
V gene: TRBV5-4
CDR3 DNA: TGTGCCAGCAGCTCCCCCAACACAGATACGCAGTATTTT
CDR3 protein: CASSSPNTDTQYF

D gene: TRBD1
J gene: TRBJ1-2
clone size: .
V gene: TRBV19
CDR3 DNA: TGTGCCAGTAGGGACAGGGCTAACTATGGCTACACCTTC
CDR3 protein: CASRDRANYGYTF

D gene: .
J gene: TRBJ1-3
clone size: .
V gene: TRBV6-6
CDR3 DNA: TGTGCCAGCAGGTTCGACAGTCTTGGATTGAACACCATATATTTT
CDR3 protein: CASRFDSLGLNTIYF

D gene: .
J gene: TRBJ2-7
clone size: .
V gene: TRBV29-1
CDR3 DNA: TGCAGCGCCACCTCGGCAGGACGGGCCTACGAGCAGTACTTC
CDR3 protein: CSATSAGRAYEQYF

D gene: .
J gene: TRBJ2-7
clone size: .
V gene: TRBV14
CDR3 DNA: TGTGCCAGCAGCCAACTGACAGGATCTCCTGTAGGCTACGAGCAGTACTTC
CDR3 protein: CASSQLTGSPVGYEQYF

D gene: .
J gene: TRBJ2-7
clone size: .
V gene: TRBV10-3
CDR3 DNA: TGTGCCATCAGTGAGTCGCCGTCTAGCGCCTCCTACGAGCAGTACTTC
CDR3 protein: CAISESPSSASYEQYF

D gene: .
J gene: TRBJ2-7
clone size: .
V gene: TRBV5-1
CDR3 DNA: TGCGCCAGCAGCTGGGGGGATACCGGGTACGAGCAGTACTTC
CDR3 protein: CASSWGDTGYEQYF

D gene: .
J gene: TRBJ1-4
clone size: .
V gene: TRBV9
CDR3 DNA: TGTGCCAGCAGCCCCGGGACGGTAAGAGGAGGGAAACTGTTTTTT
CDR3 protein: CASSPGTVRGGKLFF

D gene: .
J gene: TRBJ1-2
clone size: .
V gene: TRBV11-2
CDR3 DNA: TGTGCCAGCAGCTCCCCGGCCAGGGGCTATGGCTACACCTTC
CDR3 protein: CASSSPARGYGYTF

D gene: .
J gene: TRBJ1-1
clone size: .
V gene: TRBV19
CDR3 DNA: TGTGCCAGTAGTATCAGGGGAACTTTCACTGAAGCTTTCTTT
CDR3 protein: CASSIRGTFTEAFF

D gene: .
J gene: TRBJ2-3
clone size: .
V gene: TRBV9
CDR3 DNA: TGTGCCAGCAGCCCCCGACGCTTAGATACGCAGTATTTT
CDR3 protein: CASSPRRLDTQYF

D gene: TRBD2
J gene: TRBJ2-7
clone size: .
V gene: TRBV7-6
CDR3 DNA: TGTGCCAGCAGCTTAGATGGGACTAGATACGAGCAGTACTTC
CDR3 protein: CASSLDGTRYEQYF

D gene: .
J gene: TRBJ1-6
clone size: .
V gene: TRBV5-4
CDR3 DNA: TGTGCCAGCAGCTTTCTAGGGGTGCATAATTCACCCCTCCACTTT
CDR3 protein: CASSFLGVHNSPLHF

D gene: .
J gene: TRBJ1-1
clone size: .
V gene: TRBV7-9
CDR3 DNA: TGTGCCAGCAGTTCCACCCTTGTAGCTTTCTTT
CDR3 protein: CASSSTLVAFF

D gene: TRBD1
J gene: TRBJ1-5
clone size: once
V gene: TRBV9
CDR3 DNA: TGTGCCAGCAGCGTAGGACAGGGGGTTGGCAATCAGCCCCAGCATTTT
CDR3 protein: CASSVGQGVGNQPQHF

D gene: .
J gene: TRBJ2-5
clone size: few
V gene: TRBV9
CDR3 DNA: TGTGCCAGCAGCGTAAGCACCAATCAAGAGACCCAGTACTTC
CDR3 protein: CASSVSTNQETQYF

D gene: TRBD1
J gene: TRBJ1-3
clone size: .
V gene: TRBV2
CDR3 DNA: TGTGCCAGCAGTGAAGGGCTGGGACAGGGACACTCTGGAAACACCATATATTTT
CDR3 protein: CASSEGLGQGHSGNTIYF

D gene: .
J gene: TRBJ1-4
clone size: .
V gene: TRBV11-2
CDR3 DNA: TGTGCCAGCAGCTTAGATGTTCAGGGGTACTCAACTAATGAAAAACTGTTTTTT
CDR3 protein: CASSLDVQGYSTNEKLFF

D gene: TRBD1
J gene: TRBJ2-1
clone size: once
V gene: TRBV11-2
CDR3 DNA: TGTGCCAGCAGCTCCTGGACAGGTGCCTTTGTCAGAGAGCAGTTCTTC
CDR3 protein: CASSSWTGAFVREQFF

D gene: TRBD2
J gene: TRBJ2-1
clone size: .
V gene: TRBV20-1
CDR3 DNA: TGCAGTTGGGGACTAGCCAATGAGCAGTTCTTC
CDR3 protein: CSWGLANEQFF

D gene: .
J gene: TRBJ1-2
clone size: .
V gene: TRBV5-1
CDR3 DNA: TGCGCCAGCCGGTATGGGGTTAACTATGGCTACACCTTC
CDR3 protein: CASRYGVNYGYTF